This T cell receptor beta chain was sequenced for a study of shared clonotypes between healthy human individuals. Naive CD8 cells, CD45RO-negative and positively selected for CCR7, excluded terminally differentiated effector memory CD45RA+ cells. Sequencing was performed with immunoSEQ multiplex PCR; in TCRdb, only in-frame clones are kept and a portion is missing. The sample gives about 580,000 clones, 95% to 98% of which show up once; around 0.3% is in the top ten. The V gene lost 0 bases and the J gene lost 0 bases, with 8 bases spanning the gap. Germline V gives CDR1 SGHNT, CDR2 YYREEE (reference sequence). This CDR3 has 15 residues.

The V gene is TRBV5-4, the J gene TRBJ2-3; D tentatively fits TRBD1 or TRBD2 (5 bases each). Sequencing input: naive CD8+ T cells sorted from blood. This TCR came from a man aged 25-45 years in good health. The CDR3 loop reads CASSLEGTSTDTQYF. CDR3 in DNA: TGTGCCAGCAGCTTGGAAGGGACGAGCACAGATACGCAGTATTTT.